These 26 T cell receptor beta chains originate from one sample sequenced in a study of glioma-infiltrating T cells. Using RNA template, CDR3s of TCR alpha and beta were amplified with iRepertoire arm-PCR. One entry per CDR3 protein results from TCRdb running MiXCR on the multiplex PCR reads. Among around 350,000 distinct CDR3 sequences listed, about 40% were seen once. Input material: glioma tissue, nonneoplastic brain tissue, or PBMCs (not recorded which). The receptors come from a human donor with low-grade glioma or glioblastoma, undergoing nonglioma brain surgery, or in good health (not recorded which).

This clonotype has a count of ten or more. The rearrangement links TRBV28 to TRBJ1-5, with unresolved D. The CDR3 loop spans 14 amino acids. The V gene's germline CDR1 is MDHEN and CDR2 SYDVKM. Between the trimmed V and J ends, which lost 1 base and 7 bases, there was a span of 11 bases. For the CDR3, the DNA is TGTGCCAGCAGTTTATCTTCCCTCAAACAGCCCCAGCATTTT. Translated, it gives CASSLSSLKQPQHF.

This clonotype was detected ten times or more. CDR3 nucleotide sequence: TGTGCCAGCAACCGTCTTCCGGGACGCCTGAATTCACCCCTCCACTTT. Residues: CASNRLPGRLNSPLHF. V usage is TRBV6-1 and J usage is TRBJ1-6; perhaps TRBD1 as D (5 bases). CDR3 length: 16 amino acids. CDR1 is MNHNS and CDR2 is SASEGT in the germline V gene. Trimming left V 7 bases short and J 7 bases short, with 20 bases between.

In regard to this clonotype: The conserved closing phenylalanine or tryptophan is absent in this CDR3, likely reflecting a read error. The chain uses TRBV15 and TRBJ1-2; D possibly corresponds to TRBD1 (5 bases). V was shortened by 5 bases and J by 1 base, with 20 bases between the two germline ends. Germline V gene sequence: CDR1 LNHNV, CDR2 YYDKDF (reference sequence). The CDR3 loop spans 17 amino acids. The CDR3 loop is CATSPQGRALHNYGYTL. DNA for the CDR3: TGTGCCACCAGCCCCCAGGGACGAGCACTACATAACTATGGCTACACCCTC.

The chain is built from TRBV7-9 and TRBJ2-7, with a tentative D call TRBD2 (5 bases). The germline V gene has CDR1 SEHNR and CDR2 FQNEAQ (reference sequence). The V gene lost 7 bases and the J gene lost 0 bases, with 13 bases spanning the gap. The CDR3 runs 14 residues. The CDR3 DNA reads TGTGCCAGCACCTCCTTCGGGATCTCCTACGAGCAGTACTTC. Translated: CASTSFGISYEQYF.

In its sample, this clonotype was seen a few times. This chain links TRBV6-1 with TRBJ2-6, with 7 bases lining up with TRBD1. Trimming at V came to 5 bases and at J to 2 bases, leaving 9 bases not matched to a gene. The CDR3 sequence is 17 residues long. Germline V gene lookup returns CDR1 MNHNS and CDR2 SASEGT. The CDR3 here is CASSSSTTGAGANVLTF. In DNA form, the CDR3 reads TGTGCCAGCAGTTCGAGTACCACAGGGGCTGGGGCCAACGTCCTGACTTTC.

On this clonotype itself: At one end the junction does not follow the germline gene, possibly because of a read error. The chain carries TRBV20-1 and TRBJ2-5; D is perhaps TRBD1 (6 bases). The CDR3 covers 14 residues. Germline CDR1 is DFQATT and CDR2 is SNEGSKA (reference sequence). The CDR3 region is CSARRGTISYEQHF. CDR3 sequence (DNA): TGCAGTGCTAGGAGGGGGACGATCTCCTACGAGCAGCACTTC.

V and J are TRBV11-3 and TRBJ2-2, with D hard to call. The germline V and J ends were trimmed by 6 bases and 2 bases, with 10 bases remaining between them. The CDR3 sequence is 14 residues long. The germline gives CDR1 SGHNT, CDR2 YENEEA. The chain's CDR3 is CASSPDFNTGELFF. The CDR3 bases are TGTGCCAGCAGTCCCGACTTCAACACCGGGGAGCTGTTTTTT. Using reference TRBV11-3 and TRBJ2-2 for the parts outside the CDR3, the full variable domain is EAGVVQSPRYKIIEKKQPVAFWCNPISGHNTLYWYLQNLGQGPELLIRYENEEAVDDSQLPKDRFSAERLKGVDSTLKIQPAELGDSAVYLCASSPDFNTGELFFGEGSRLTVL.

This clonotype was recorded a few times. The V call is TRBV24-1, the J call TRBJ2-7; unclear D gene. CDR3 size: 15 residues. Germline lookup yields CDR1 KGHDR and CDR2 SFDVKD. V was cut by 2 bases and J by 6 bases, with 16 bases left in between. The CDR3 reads CATSDSRLLRAEQYF. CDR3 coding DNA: TGTGCCACCAGTGATTCCCGGTTGTTAAGGGCCGAGCAGTACTTC.

This CDR3 reads CASSERTGGVGYTF. As DNA, the CDR3 is TGTGCCAGCAGTGAGAGGACAGGGGGTGTAGGCTACACCTTC. The chain couples TRBV2 to TRBJ1-2; 10 positions agree with TRBD1. CDR3 length: 14 amino acids. CDR1 and CDR2 from the germline V gene are SNHLY and FYNNEI. V lost 3 bases, J lost 8 bases, and 6 bases stayed unmatched. The full variable domain, completed using reference TRBV2 and TRBJ1-2, is EPEVTQTPSHQVTQMGQEVILRCVPISNHLYFYWYRQILGQKVEFLVSFYNNEISEKSEIFDDQFSVERPDGSNFTLKIRSTKLEDSAMYFCASSERTGGVGYTFGSGTRLTVV.

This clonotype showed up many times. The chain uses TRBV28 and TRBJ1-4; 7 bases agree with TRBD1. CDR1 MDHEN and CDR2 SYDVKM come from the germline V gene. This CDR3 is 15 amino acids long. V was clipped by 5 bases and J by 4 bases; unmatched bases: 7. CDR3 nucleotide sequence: TGTGCCAGCAGTCCCAGGGGGTGGTATAATGAAAAACTGTTTTTT. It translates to CASSPRGWYNEKLFF.

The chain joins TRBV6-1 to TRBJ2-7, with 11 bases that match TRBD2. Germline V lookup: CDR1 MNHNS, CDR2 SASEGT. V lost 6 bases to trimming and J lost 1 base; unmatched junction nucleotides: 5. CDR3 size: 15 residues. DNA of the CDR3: TGTGCCAGCAGGCCTCTAGCGGGGGGTTCCTACGAGCAGTACTTC. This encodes CASRPLAGGSYEQYF.

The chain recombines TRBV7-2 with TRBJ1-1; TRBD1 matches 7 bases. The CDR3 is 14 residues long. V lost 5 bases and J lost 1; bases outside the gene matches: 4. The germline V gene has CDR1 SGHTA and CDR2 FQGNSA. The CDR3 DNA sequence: TGTGCCAGCAGCAACAGGGGCGCGAACACTGAAGCTTTCTTT. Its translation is CASSNRGANTEAFF.

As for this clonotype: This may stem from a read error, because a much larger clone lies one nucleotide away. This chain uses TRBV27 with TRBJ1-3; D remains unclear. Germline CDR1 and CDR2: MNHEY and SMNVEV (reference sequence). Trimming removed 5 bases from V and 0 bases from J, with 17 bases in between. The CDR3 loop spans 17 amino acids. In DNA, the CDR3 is TGTGCCAGCAGTCTCCTTCCCGCAGGCTTCTCTGGAAACACCATATATTTT. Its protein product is CASSLLPAGFSGNTIYF.

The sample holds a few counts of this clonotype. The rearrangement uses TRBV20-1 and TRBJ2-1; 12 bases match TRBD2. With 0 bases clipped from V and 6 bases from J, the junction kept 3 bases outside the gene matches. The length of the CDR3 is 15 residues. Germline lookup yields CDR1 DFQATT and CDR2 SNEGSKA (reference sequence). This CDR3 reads CSARDLAGGVNEQFF. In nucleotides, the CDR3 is TGCAGTGCTAGAGATCTAGCGGGAGGGGTCAATGAGCAGTTCTTC.

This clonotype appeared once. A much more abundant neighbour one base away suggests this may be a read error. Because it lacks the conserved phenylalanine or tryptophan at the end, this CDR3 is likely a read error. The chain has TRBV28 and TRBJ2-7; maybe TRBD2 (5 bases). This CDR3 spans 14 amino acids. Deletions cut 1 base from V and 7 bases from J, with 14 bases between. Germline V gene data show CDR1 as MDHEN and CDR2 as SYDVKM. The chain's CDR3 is CASSLLGGPGEQYL. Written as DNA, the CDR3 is TGTGCCAGCAGTTTATTGGGTGGCCCGGGAGAGCAGTACTTA.

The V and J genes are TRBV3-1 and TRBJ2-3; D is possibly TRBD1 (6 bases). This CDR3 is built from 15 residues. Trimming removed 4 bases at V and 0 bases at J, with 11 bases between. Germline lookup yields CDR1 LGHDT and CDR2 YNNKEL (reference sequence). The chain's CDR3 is CASSRRTESTDTQYF. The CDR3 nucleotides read TGTGCCAGCAGCCGCAGGACAGAGAGCACAGATACGCAGTATTTT.

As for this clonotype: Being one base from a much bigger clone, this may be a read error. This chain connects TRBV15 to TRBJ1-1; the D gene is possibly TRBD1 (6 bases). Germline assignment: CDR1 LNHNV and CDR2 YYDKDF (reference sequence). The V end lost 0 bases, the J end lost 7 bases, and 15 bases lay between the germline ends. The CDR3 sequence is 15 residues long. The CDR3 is CATSRDPGAWNEAFF. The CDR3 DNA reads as TGTGCCACCAGCAGAGATCCGGGGGCTTGGAATGAAGCTTTCTTT.

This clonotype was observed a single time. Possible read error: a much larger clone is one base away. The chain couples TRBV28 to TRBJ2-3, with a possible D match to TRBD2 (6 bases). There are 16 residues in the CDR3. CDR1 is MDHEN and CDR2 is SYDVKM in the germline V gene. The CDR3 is CASRAYLAGRTGTQYF. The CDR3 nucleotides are TGTGCCAGCAGAGCCTACTTGGCGGGGCGCACAGGTACGCAGTATTTT.

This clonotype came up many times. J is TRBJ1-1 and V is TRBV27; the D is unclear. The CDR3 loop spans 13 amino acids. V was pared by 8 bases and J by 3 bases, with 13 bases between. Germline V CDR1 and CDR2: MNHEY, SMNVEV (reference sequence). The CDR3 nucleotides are TGTGCCAGCGGGAGGAGGATCGACACTGAAGCTTTCTTT. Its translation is CASGRRIDTEAFF.

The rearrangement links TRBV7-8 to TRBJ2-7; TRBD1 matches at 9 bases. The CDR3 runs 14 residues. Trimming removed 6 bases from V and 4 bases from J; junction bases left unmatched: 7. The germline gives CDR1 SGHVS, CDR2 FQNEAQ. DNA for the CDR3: TGTGCCAGCAGTCATCCGGGACAGGGTTACGAGCAGTACTTC. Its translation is CASSHPGQGYEQYF.

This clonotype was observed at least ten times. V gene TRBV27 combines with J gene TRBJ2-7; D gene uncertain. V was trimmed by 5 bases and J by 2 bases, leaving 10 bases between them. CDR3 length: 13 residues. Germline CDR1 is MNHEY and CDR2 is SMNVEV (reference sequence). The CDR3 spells CASSAGSPYEQYF. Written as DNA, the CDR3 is TGTGCCAGCAGTGCCGGTTCCCCCTACGAGCAGTACTTC.

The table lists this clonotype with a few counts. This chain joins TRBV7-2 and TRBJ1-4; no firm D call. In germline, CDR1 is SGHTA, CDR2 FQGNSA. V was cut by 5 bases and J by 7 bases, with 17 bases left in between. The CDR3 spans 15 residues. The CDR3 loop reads CASSQLGLISEKLFF. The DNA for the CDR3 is TGTGCCAGCAGCCAACTAGGACTCATCAGTGAAAAACTGTTTTTT.

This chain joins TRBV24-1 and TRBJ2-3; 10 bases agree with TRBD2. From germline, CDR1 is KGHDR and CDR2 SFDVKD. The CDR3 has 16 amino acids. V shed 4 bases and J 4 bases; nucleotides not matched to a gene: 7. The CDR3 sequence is CATSDPGTSASDTQYF. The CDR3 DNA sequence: TGTGCCACCAGTGACCCTGGGACTAGCGCATCAGATACGCAGTATTTT.

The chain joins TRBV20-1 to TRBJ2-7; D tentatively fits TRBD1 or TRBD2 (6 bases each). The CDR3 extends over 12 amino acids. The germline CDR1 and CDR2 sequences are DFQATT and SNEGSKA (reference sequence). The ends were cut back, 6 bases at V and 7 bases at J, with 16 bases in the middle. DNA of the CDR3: TGCAGTGCCCGGACTACCACAGGGGAGCAGTACTTC. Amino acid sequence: CSARTTTGEQYF.

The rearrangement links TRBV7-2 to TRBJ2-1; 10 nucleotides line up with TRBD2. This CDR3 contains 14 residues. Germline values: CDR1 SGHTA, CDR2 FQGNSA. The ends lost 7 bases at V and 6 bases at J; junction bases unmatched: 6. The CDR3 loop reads CASNQLAGVNEQFF. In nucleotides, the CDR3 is TGTGCCAGCAACCAGCTAGCGGGAGTCAATGAGCAGTTCTTC.

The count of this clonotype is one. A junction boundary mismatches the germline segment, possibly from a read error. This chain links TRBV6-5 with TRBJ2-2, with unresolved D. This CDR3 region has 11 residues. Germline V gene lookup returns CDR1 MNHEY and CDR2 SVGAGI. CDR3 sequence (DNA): TGTGCCAGCAGTCACACCGCGGAGCTGTTTTTT. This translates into CASSHTAELFF.